Below are 20 T cell receptor beta chains sequenced from a single sample in a study of cytomegalovirus exposure and HLA in healthy donors. The PCR had 60 Vbeta and 13 Jbeta primers. Assay: immunoSEQ multiplex PCR; the TCRdb copy retains only in-frame clones and omits some. Here the sample table reports under 130,000 clones. What was sequenced was PBMCs. The receptor source for this set is a man in his forties in good health and CMV-seronegative.

The chain combines TRBV11-2 with TRBJ2-7, with 8 bases identical to TRBD2. The CDR3 has 14 residues. Germline values: CDR1 SGHAT, CDR2 FQNNGV. The trim removed 5 bases at V and 0 bases at J, leaving 3 bases unmatched. CDR3 amino acids: CASSRSGSSYEQYF. The DNA of the CDR3 is TGTGCCAGCAGCAGGAGCGGGAGCTCCTACGAGCAGTACTTC.

The chain joins TRBV6-6 to TRBJ2-4; possible D gene TRBD2, 5 bases. Germline V gene data show CDR1 as MNHNY and CDR2 as SVGAGI (reference sequence). The CDR3 totals 13 residues. The germline V and J ends were trimmed by 7 bases and 7 bases, with 14 bases remaining between them. The CDR3 loop reads CASTSGVSNIQYF. CDR3 coding DNA: TGTGCCAGCACCAGCGGAGTTTCGAACATTCAGTACTTC.

V gene TRBV4-3 combines with J gene TRBJ2-5; 11 bases line up with TRBD1. The germline V gene encodes CDR1 LGHNA and CDR2 YSLEER. CDR3 length: 16 amino acids. The J segment lost 4 bases and the V segment lost 1 base, leaving 5 bases of the junction unmatched. The chain's CDR3 is CASSQVGTGGGETQYF. In DNA, the CDR3 is TGCGCCAGCAGCCAAGTAGGGACAGGGGGAGGAGAGACCCAGTACTTC.

The genes are TRBV19 and TRBJ2-6, with no clear D. The germline V and J ends were trimmed by 5 bases and 4 bases, with 12 bases remaining between them. The CDR3 is 15 amino acids. Germline loops: CDR1 LNHDA, CDR2 SQIVND (reference sequence). DNA of the CDR3: TGTGCCAGTAGTCCTATCGGGTCCGGGGCCAACGTCCTGACTTTC. Translating it yields CASSPIGSGANVLTF.

For this clone: The sample has other DNA sequences that encode this CDR3 too. The genes are TRBV19 and TRBJ1-1; the match to TRBD1 covers 7 bases. Germline lookup yields CDR1 LNHDA and CDR2 SQIVND (reference sequence). The CDR3 is 14 amino acids. Germline trimming cut 4 bases from V and 5 bases from J; bases unmatched to any gene: 7. CDR3 DNA: TGTGCCAGTAGTACCCGACAGGGTAGGACTGAAGCTTTCTTT. Amino acids: CASSTRQGRTEAFF.

The chain combines TRBV9 with TRBJ2-1; 8 bases align to TRBD2. Per germline, CDR1 SGDLS and CDR2 YYNGEE. The length of the CDR3 is 16 residues. J lost 0 bases, V lost 3 bases, and 5 bases had no gene match. The CDR3 loop reads CASSDTGTSSYNEQFF. For the CDR3, the DNA is TGTGCCAGCAGCGATACCGGGACTAGCTCCTACAATGAGCAGTTCTTC.

The chain couples TRBV15 to TRBJ2-5, with TRBD2 matching over 7 bases. V shed 8 bases, J shed 4 bases, and the junction held 13 bases outside the gene matches. The CDR3 extends over 15 amino acids. Germline assignment: CDR1 LNHNV and CDR2 YYDKDF (reference sequence). The CDR3 here is CATGLAGVGLETQYF. CDR3 DNA sequence: TGTGCCACCGGTCTTGCGGGAGTAGGTCTAGAGACCCAGTACTTC.

The rearrangement links TRBV4-2 to TRBJ2-3, with 11 nucleotides matching TRBD2. The germline CDR1 and CDR2 sequences are LGHNA and YNFKEQ. Germline trimming cut 0 bases from V and 6 bases from J; bases unmatched to any gene: 14. The CDR3 sequence is 19 residues long. CDR3 protein: CASSQDQGGTSGPMDTQYF. CDR3 coding DNA: TGTGCCAGCAGCCAAGATCAGGGTGGGACTAGCGGACCTATGGATACGCAGTATTTT.

V is TRBV5-1 and J is TRBJ2-5, with D possibly being TRBD1 (6 bases). Germline V gene data show CDR1 as SGHRS and CDR2 as YFSETQ. The V end was cut by 2 bases, the J end by 5 bases, with 22 bases between. The CDR3 has 17 residues. The CDR3 DNA is TGCGCCAGCAGCTTAGAAGCCAGGACAGCGAACGGGGAGACCCAGTACTTC. This translates into CASSLEARTANGETQYF. The full variable domain, rest sourced from reference TRBV5-1 and TRBJ2-5, is KAGVTQTPRYLIKTRGQQVTLSCSPISGHRSVSWYQQTPGQGLQFLFEYFSETQRNKGNFPGRFSGRQFSNSRSEMNVSTLELGDSALYLCASSLEARTANGETQYFGPGTRLLVL.

V and J are TRBV19 and TRBJ2-7; 8 nucleotides match TRBD1. The germline V gene has CDR1 LNHDA and CDR2 SQIVND (reference sequence). V was pared by 6 bases and J by 3 bases, with 7 bases of the junction left unmatched. The CDR3 runs 14 residues. The CDR3 DNA follows: TGTGCCAGTAGCCCCGGACAGGGAAACTACGAGCAGTACTTC. Protein sequence: CASSPGQGNYEQYF.

The V gene is TRBV14, the J gene TRBJ1-2, with 7 bases fitting TRBD1. Germline V gene sequence: CDR1 SGHDN, CDR2 FVKESK. The V segment lost 3 bases and the J segment 0 bases; nucleotides outside the gene matches: 4. This CDR3 is built from 15 residues. The CDR3: CASSHLGQANYGYTF. The CDR3 coding sequence is TGTGCCAGCAGCCACCTCGGACAGGCTAACTATGGCTACACCTTC.

The gene calls are TRBV6-5 and TRBJ2-4, with TRBD1 as a possible D gene (6 bases). The length of the CDR3 is 15 residues. Germline V gene lookup returns CDR1 MNHEY and CDR2 SVGAGI. V lost 6 bases and J lost 3, with 15 bases in between. The CDR3 sequence: CASSPTGRDKNIQYF. CDR3 coding DNA: TGTGCCAGCAGCCCCACAGGGCGAGACAAAAACATTCAGTACTTC.

This chain connects TRBV7-8 to TRBJ2-3; 7 nucleotides line up with TRBD1. CDR3 length equals 15 residues. Germline CDR1 SGHVS, CDR2 FQNEAQ. Trimming cost V 2 bases and J 5 bases; bases outside gene matches: 7. In nucleotides, the CDR3 is TGTGCCAGCAGCTTAAATTGGGACAGCCAAGATACGCAGTATTTT. As protein: CASSLNWDSQDTQYF.

In DNA, the CDR3 is TGTGCCAGCAGCTTAGTGGGGGGCTCTGGGGCCAACGTCCTGACTTTC. This translates into CASSLVGGSGANVLTF. The chain couples TRBV7-8 to TRBJ2-6; D perhaps matches TRBD2 (6 bases). CDR3 length: 16 amino acids. The V and J ends lost 1 base and 0 bases respectively, with 7 bases between them. Per germline, CDR1 SGHVS and CDR2 FQNEAQ.

The chain carries TRBV7-2 and TRBJ2-7; a possible D gene is TRBD2 (6 bases). Germline CDR1 is SGHTA and CDR2 is FQGNSA. Trimming left V 5 bases short and J 0 bases short, with 11 bases between. This CDR3 spans 14 amino acids. The CDR3 loop reads CASSNRRGSYEQYF. The CDR3 nucleotides read TGTGCCAGCAGCAACAGGCGGGGCTCCTACGAGCAGTACTTC.

This sequence joins TRBV5-5 and TRBJ1-2; 7 bases agree with TRBD1. Unmatched junction bases numbered 6, after V lost 3 bases and J lost 7 bases. This CDR3 has 13 residues. CDR1 and CDR2 from the germline V gene are SGHKS and YYEKEE (reference sequence). The DNA for the CDR3 is TGTGCCAGCAGCTCCCAGGGGGGCAGTGGCTACACCTTC. It translates to CASSSQGGSGYTF.

The gene calls are TRBV5-1 and TRBJ2-7, with 14 bases that match TRBD2. The CDR3 consists of 17 residues. The J segment lost 2 bases and the V segment lost 4 bases, leaving 8 bases of the junction unmatched. In germline, CDR1 is SGHRS, CDR2 YFSETQ. The CDR3 region has the DNA TGCGCCAGCAGCGCTGGACTAGCGGGAGGTAGGACCTACGAGCAGTACTTC. As protein: CASSAGLAGGRTYEQYF.

The rearrangement links TRBV25-1 to TRBJ1-6; D remains ambiguous. Trimming took 3 bases from V and 5 from J, leaving 11 bases between them. Germline lookup yields CDR1 MGHDK and CDR2 SYGVNS. The CDR3 contains 15 residues. As DNA, the CDR3 is TGTGCCAGCAGTGAGCGGTGGGTTGATAATTCACCCCTCCACTTT. This sequence encodes CASSERWVDNSPLHF.

The gene calls are TRBV30 and TRBJ2-2; TRBD2 agrees at 7 bases. The CDR3 sequence is 15 residues long. The ends lost 5 bases at V and 2 bases at J; junction bases unmatched: 8. Germline CDR1 is GTSNPN and CDR2 is SVGIG (reference sequence). CDR3 DNA: TGTGCCTGGGGAATCGGGGGGATCAACACCGGGGAGCTGTTTTTT. Translated, it gives CAWGIGGINTGELFF.

CDR3 amino acids: CSVEAPSLKPGLAGAPEREQFF. The CDR3 DNA follows: TGCAGCGTTGAAGCTCCCTCCTTAAAACCGGGACTAGCGGGAGCCCCGGAGCGGGAGCAGTTCTTC. The gene calls are TRBV29-1 and TRBJ2-1; 14 bases line up with TRBD2. The germline gives CDR1 SQVTM, CDR2 ANQGSEA. The CDR3 length is 22 residues. V shed 1 base and J 10 bases; nucleotides not matched to a gene: 27.